This T cell receptor (beta chain) emerged from a study of blood T cell repertoires in COVID-19. Study summary: Donors in the United States, Italy and Spain gave samples during acute or convalescent COVID-19.

Repertoires were generated with immunoSEQ multiplex PCR, while TCRdb's copy carries only in-frame clones and drops some. The sample carries approximately 300,000 clones, more than 80% recorded once. Germline V lookup: CDR1 SGHVS, CDR2 FQNEAQ. The CDR3 has 11 amino acids. The rearrangement joins TRBV7-8 to TRBJ2-1; 8 bases match TRBD2. The specimen was peripheral blood. This receptor was taken from a woman in her thirties with COVID-19, enrolled during active disease. CDR3 protein: CTSGNYNEQFF. The CDR3 coding sequence is TGTACTAGCGGAAATTACAATGAGCAGTTCTTC.